This record concerns one T cell receptor beta chain sequence. Donors consisted of healthy bone marrow donors. The data are from a study of cytomegalovirus exposure and HLA in healthy donors. Background on the study: Among the 400 or so donors who were genotyped, roughly 76% fell in the genetic ancestry cluster that is associated with self-reported Caucasian donors.

PCR used 60 Vbeta primers and 13 Jbeta primers. Sequenced by immunoSEQ multiplex PCR; TCRdb stores in-frame clones only, minus some. The sample records about 98,000 clones, around 74% being singletons. The V and J ends lost 5 bases and 4 bases, in that order; junction bases with no gene match: 10. CDR3 length: 16 residues. CDR1 is SGHNT and CDR2 is YENEEA in the germline V gene. Sequenced input: PBMCs. The chain is built from TRBV11-3 and TRBJ2-2; TRBD1 aligns across 7 bases. This receptor was identified in a male donor in good health and CMV-seronegative. CDR3 amino acids: CASSVRGSSGTGELFF. For the CDR3, the DNA is TGTGCCAGCAGCGTCAGGGGGAGTTCGGGCACCGGGGAGCTGTTTTTT.